This TCR delta chain emerged from a study of gamma-delta T cells after stem cell transplantation. TCRdb reapplied CATT to the RT-PCR reads. The sample yields about 730 delta-chain clones, about 10% seen once. This clone came up a few times. The sequence was collected from a human donor. It is not recorded whose cells these are; they may come from a transplant donor. This table probably holds off-target reads from a library built for another chain. Material for sequencing was gamma-delta T cells.

CDR3 DNA sequence: TGTGCTCTGGGGGCTTCCTATCCTAGCTGGCCCCTGGATGACGATAAACTCATCTTT. It codes for CALGASYPSWPLDDDKLIF. The rearrangement uses TRDV3 and TRDJ1, with D perhaps assigned TRDD2 or TRDD3 (7 bases each). The germline CDR1 and CDR2 sequences are TVYSNPD and GDNSRS (reference sequence). The CDR3 has 19 residues.